This entry lists 25 T cell receptor beta chains sequenced from one sample in a study of post-analysis software for immune sequencing data. Notes on the study in general: In patients, TRBV5-6, TRBV5-1 and TRBV20-1 belonged to five or six TRBV segments found more frequently than in controls.

Which antigens these TCRs recognize remains unknown. cDNA libraries for TCR beta contained unique molecular identifiers. TCRdb re-derived calls from the PCR reads in MiXCR, one entry per CDR3 protein. The sample consists of approximately 440,000 distinct CDR3 sequences, 40% to 55% of them appearing once. The sequenced sample consisted of blood. These receptors all stem from a girl aged 10 to 17 with multiple sclerosis.

This clonotype was recorded a few times. The chain links TRBV7-2 to TRBJ2-1, with D possibly being TRBD1 (5 bases). Germline V gene lookup returns CDR1 SGHTA and CDR2 FQGNSA. The CDR3 is 15 residues long. V lost 2 bases to trimming and J lost 0 bases, with 8 bases between them. The CDR3 DNA reads TGTGCCAGCAGCTTACAGGGTCCCTCCTACAATGAGCAGTTCTTC. Protein product: CASSLQGPSYNEQFF.

This clonotype was found a few times. DNA for the CDR3: TGCGCCAGCAGCCAAGATCTTGAAAAACTGTTTTTT. Its protein product is CASSQDLEKLFF. V is TRBV4-1 and J is TRBJ1-4; D gene unclear. The germline V gene has CDR1 MGHRA and CDR2 YSYEKL. The CDR3 covers 12 residues. Trimming removed 0 bases from V and 7 bases from J, with 3 bases in between.

The chain links TRBV7-3 to TRBJ2-1; D is perhaps TRBD2 (6 bases). CDR3 size: 13 residues. The germline CDR1 and CDR2 sequences are SGHTA and FQGTGA. V shed 7 bases and J shed 6 bases, with 13 bases lying between them. The chain's CDR3 is CASMGPGGNEQFF. The CDR3 region has the DNA TGTGCCAGCATGGGCCCCGGGGGCAATGAGCAGTTCTTC.

This clonotype was seen more than once but under ten times. This rearrangement joins TRBV9 to TRBJ2-5; TRBD2 is a possible D gene (6 bases). The CDR3 totals 14 residues. V lost 4 bases and J 0 bases, leaving 10 bases between the germline ends. Germline-derived CDR1 and CDR2 are SGDLS and YYNGEE. CDR3 DNA: TGTGCCAGCAGCCCTCGGGGGTACCAAGAGACCCAGTACTTC. It encodes CASSPRGYQETQYF. Supplemented by reference TRBV9 and TRBJ2-5, the full variable domain reads DSGVTQTPKHLITATGQRVTLRCSPRSGDLSVYWYQQSLDQGLQFLIQYYNGEERAKGNILERFSAQQFPDLHSELNLSSLELGDSALYFCASSPRGYQETQYFGPGTRLLVL.

This clonotype was seen only once. The J gene is TRBJ2-5, the V gene TRBV4-1; D is unresolved. V lost 4 bases, J lost 5 bases, and 14 bases lay in between. Germline loops: CDR1 MGHRA, CDR2 YSYEKL. This CDR3 comprises 14 residues. The CDR3 coding sequence is TGCGCCAGCAGCCTTGGGGTGGGGATGGAGACCCAGTACTTC. Amino acid sequence: CASSLGVGMETQYF.

The V and J genes are TRBV20-1 and TRBJ1-2, with D possibly being TRBD1 (5 bases). Germline V gene sequence: CDR1 DFQATT, CDR2 SNEGSKA (reference sequence). Between the trimmed V and J ends, which lost 1 base and 6 bases, there was a span of 6 bases. This CDR3 has 11 residues. The CDR3 protein is CSARVGDGYTF. The DNA for the CDR3 is TGCAGTGCTAGAGTGGGGGATGGCTACACCTTC.

This clonotype was seen only a few times. The chain is built from TRBV12-3 or TRBV12-4 and TRBJ2-1, with D perhaps matching TRBD2 (5 bases). The CDR3 sequence is 12 residues long. The V end was cut by 7 bases, the J end by 9 bases, with 13 bases between. The CDR3 reads CASKSLAFEQFF. DNA for the CDR3: TGTGCCAGCAAAAGTCTAGCTTTTGAGCAGTTCTTC.

This clonotype was detected once. Relative to the germline gene, one junction end is altered; a read error may explain this. The chain joins TRBV7-8 to TRBJ2-5; D is possibly TRBD1 or TRBD2 (5 bases each). Judging by the DNA end, TRBJ2-7 fits better; the J call may be wrong. Germline V gives CDR1 SGHVS, CDR2 FQNEAQ. This CDR3 comprises 17 residues. CDR3 amino acids: CAGSQSPVGTLTYEQYF. CDR3 bases: TGTGCCGGCAGCCAATCGCCCGTGGGGACGCTCACCTACGAGCAGTACTTC.

The CDR3 DNA reads TGTGCCAGCAGCCCCCCTTGGGCGGGAGGGGGGAATGAGCAGTTCTTC. This codes for CASSPPWAGGGNEQFF. J is TRBJ2-1 and V is TRBV7-2, with 9 bases that match TRBD2. V gave up 5 bases and J gave up 7 bases; unmatched junction bases: 12. The length of the CDR3 is 16 residues. In germline, CDR1 is SGHTA, CDR2 FQGNSA.

The chain has TRBV4-2 and TRBJ2-7, with 11 bases aligning to TRBD2. Trimming cost V 2 bases and J 7 bases; bases outside gene matches: 7. This CDR3 is 15 amino acids long. Germline V CDR1 and CDR2: LGHNA, YNFKEQ. The CDR3 loop reads CASSQPGLAVGEQYF. The DNA for the CDR3 is TGTGCCAGCAGCCAACCGGGACTAGCGGTGGGGGAGCAGTACTTC.

This clonotype was recorded a few times. The chain recombines TRBV12-3 or TRBV12-4 with TRBJ2-5, with a possible D match to TRBD2 (6 bases). The CDR3 runs to 15 residues. Trimming shortened V by 9 bases and J by 5 bases, and 22 bases separated the two germline ends. CDR3 residues: CASSTRERGWETQYF. For the CDR3, the DNA is TGTGCCAGTTCCACCCGGGAGAGGGGTTGGGAGACCCAGTACTTC.

V usage is TRBV7-6 and J usage is TRBJ2-1; D is perhaps TRBD2 (6 bases). Per the germline V gene, CDR1 is SGHVS and CDR2 is FNYEAQ. Trimming removed 1 base at V and 0 bases at J, with 10 bases between. The CDR3 is 16 residues long. CDR3 sequence (DNA): TGTGCCAGCAGCTTAGAGCGGGCCAGCTCCTACAATGAGCAGTTCTTC. Translated, it gives CASSLERASSYNEQFF.

This clonotype has only a few counts. The genes are TRBV6-6 and TRBJ1-4; tentatively, D is TRBD1 (5 bases). Germline CDR1 and CDR2: MNHNY and SVGAGI (reference sequence). V was cut by 0 bases and J by 7 bases, with 12 bases left in between. The CDR3 is 15 residues long. The CDR3 DNA reads as TGTGCCAGCAGTTACTCTGGGGGAAGCGGTGAAAAACTGTTTTTT. Its protein is CASSYSGGSGEKLFF.

J is TRBJ2-6 and V is TRBV29-1; D gene uncertain. Germline-derived CDR1 and CDR2 are SQVTM and ANQGSEA. The CDR3 runs to 13 residues. Trimming took off 4 bases at V and 4 bases at J, with 8 bases between the two ends. As DNA, the CDR3 is TGCAGCGTTGTTGGTAGGGGGGCCAACGTCCTGACTTTC. It yields the protein CSVVGRGANVLTF.

Concerning this clonotype itself: The CDR3 ends on some other residue instead of the conserved phenylalanine or tryptophan, so this is likely a read error. This chain joins TRBV5-1 and TRBJ2-4; 8 positions match TRBD2. The J call may be wrong; the DNA end is better matched by TRBJ2-7. From germline, CDR1 is SGHRS and CDR2 YFSETQ. This CDR3 region has 14 residues. The CDR3 is CASNFGSGGNEQYL. The CDR3 region has the DNA TGCGCCAGCAATTTTGGGTCGGGAGGGAACGAGCAGTACCTC.

The chain combines TRBV28 with TRBJ2-7, with a possible D match to TRBD1 (5 bases). The CDR3 is made up of 15 amino acids. The V end lost 3 bases, the J end lost 3 bases, and 15 bases lay between the germline ends. Germline CDR1 and CDR2: MDHEN and SYDVKM. As DNA, the CDR3 is TGTGCCAGCAGTTTGGGTTACAGGTCCATCTACGAGCAGTACTTC. Translation: CASSLGYRSIYEQYF.

This clonotype showed up just a few times. The chain links TRBV27 to TRBJ2-5, with D possibly being TRBD2 (6 bases). The DNA end lines up better with TRBJ2-7; the J call may be wrong. The germline CDR1 and CDR2 sequences are MNHEY and SMNVEV (reference sequence). This CDR3 has 13 amino acids. CDR3 bases: TGTGCCAGCAGTCCGACTAGGTTCGTCGAGCAGTACTTC. Its translation is CASSPTRFVEQYF.

The gene calls are TRBV15 and TRBJ2-3; 14 nucleotides align to TRBD2. Germline V CDR1 and CDR2: LNHNV, YYDKDF (reference sequence). The V gene end was trimmed by 0 bases and the J gene end by 1 base; junction bases not matched to a gene: 6. The CDR3 totals 19 residues. The chain's CDR3 is CATSRDAGTSGSRTDTQYF. The DNA for the CDR3 is TGTGCCACCAGCAGAGATGCAGGGACTAGCGGGAGCCGCACAGATACGCAGTATTTT.

The rearrangement joins TRBV20-1 to TRBJ1-2; maybe TRBD1 (6 bases). The CDR3 consists of 13 residues. Germline assignment: CDR1 DFQATT and CDR2 SNEGSKA (reference sequence). This CDR3 is CSPKGGDNYGYTF. CDR3 in DNA: TGCAGCCCTAAGGGGGGCGACAACTATGGCTACACCTTC.

The J gene is TRBJ1-2, the V gene TRBV20-1; TRBD1 aligns across 10 bases. In germline, CDR1 is DFQATT, CDR2 SNEGSKA (reference sequence). V lost 6 bases, J lost 4 bases, and 8 bases stayed unmatched. The CDR3 runs to 14 residues. CDR3 DNA sequence: TGCAGTGCATTGGGACAGGGGATCGGCTATGGCTACACCTTC. Protein sequence: CSALGQGIGYGYTF.

Points on this clonotype: Germline is not matched at one junction end, which may reflect a read error. This chain uses TRBV27 with TRBJ2-7; no clear D. Gene TRBJ2-5 matches the end of the DNA better, so the J call may be wrong. The CDR3 contains 14 residues. Germline values: CDR1 MNHEY, CDR2 SMNVEV (reference sequence). The CDR3 reads CAGSKLRASETQYF. CDR3 bases: TGTGCCGGCAGCAAACTCCGGGCGTCAGAGACCCAGTACTTC.

This clonotype was detected only a few times. The J gene is TRBJ2-7, the V gene TRBV29-1; D might be TRBD1 (6 bases). The CDR3 runs to 14 residues. Between the trimmed V and J ends, which lost 5 bases and 4 bases, there was a span of 18 bases. Germline CDR1 reads SQVTM; CDR2 reads ANQGSEA. DNA for the CDR3: TGCAGCGTTCAGCTGGGGGCAGGGGCGTACGAGCAGTACTTC. It specifies CSVQLGAGAYEQYF.

The J gene is TRBJ2-1, the V gene TRBV20-1, with TRBD1 as a possible D gene (6 bases). The germline V and J ends were trimmed by 4 bases and 2 bases, with 12 bases remaining between them. The CDR3 consists of 14 residues. The germline V gene has CDR1 DFQATT and CDR2 SNEGSKA (reference sequence). CDR3 amino acids: CSAKSGAPYNEQFF. The DNA for the CDR3 is TGCAGTGCTAAGTCAGGGGCCCCCTACAATGAGCAGTTCTTC.

This chain connects TRBV20-1 to TRBJ2-1; D may be TRBD1 (6 bases). The CDR3 contains 14 residues. Germline V gives CDR1 DFQATT, CDR2 SNEGSKA (reference sequence). The V end lost 0 bases, the J end lost 1 base, and 7 bases lay between the germline ends. The CDR3 here is CSARDRGSYNEQFF. The CDR3 DNA follows: TGCAGTGCTAGAGATAGGGGGTCCTACAATGAGCAGTTCTTC.

This chain uses TRBV2 with TRBJ2-1; 14 bases align to TRBD2. The CDR3 length is 15 residues. Germline loops: CDR1 SNHLY, CDR2 FYNNEI. J was trimmed by 4 bases and V by 10 bases; bases with no gene match: 6. CDR3 amino acids: CAIGTSGSGYNEQFF. CDR3 nucleotides: TGTGCCATCGGGACTAGCGGGAGCGGGTACAATGAGCAGTTCTTC.